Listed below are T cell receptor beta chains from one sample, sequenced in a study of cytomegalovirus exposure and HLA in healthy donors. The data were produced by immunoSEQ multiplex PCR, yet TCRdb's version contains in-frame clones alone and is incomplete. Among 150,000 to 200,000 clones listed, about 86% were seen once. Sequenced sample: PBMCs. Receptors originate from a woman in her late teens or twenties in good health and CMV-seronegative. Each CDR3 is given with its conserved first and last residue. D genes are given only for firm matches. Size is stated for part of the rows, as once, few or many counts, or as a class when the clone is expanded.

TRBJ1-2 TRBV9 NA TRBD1 TGTGCCAGCAGCGGGATGACAGGGGTCAACTATGGCTACACCTTC CASSGMTGVNYGYTF
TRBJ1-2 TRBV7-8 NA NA TGTGCCAGCAGCTTAGCGGAGATTCGGGGGGCGCTGGGCTACACCTTC CASSLAEIRGALGYTF
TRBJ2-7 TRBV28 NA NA TGTGCCAGCGCGGGACAGTCGAGCTCCTACGAGCAGTACTTC CASAGQSSSYEQYF
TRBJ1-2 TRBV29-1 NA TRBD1 TGCAGCGTAAACCCGGGACAGGGAACTTATGGCTACACCTTC CSVNPGQGTYGYTF
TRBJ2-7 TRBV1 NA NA TGCACCAGCAGCCAAATCAGGGTCTGGGAGGGTGTCGTCGAAACCTACGAGCAGTACTTC CTSSQIRVWEGVVETYEQYF
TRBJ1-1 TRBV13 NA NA TGTGCCAGCAGCTTATCAGTTAGAGGCACTGAAGCTTTCTTT CASSLSVRGTEAFF
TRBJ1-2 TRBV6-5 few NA TGTGCCAGCAGCTGGCTCCCCAGGGATGGCTACACCTTC CASSWLPRDGYTF
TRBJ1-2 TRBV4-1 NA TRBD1 TGCGCCAGCAGCCGGGGACAGGGGCTCTATGGCTACACCTTC CASSRGQGLYGYTF
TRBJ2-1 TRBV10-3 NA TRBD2 TGTGCCATCAGTGCCGTTAGCGGGAAGTACAATGAGCAGTTCTTC CAISAVSGKYNEQFF
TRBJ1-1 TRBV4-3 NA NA TGCGCCAGCAGCCAAGAACCCAGGGTGACTGAAGCTTTCTTT CASSQEPRVTEAFF
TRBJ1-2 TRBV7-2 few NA TGTGCCAGCAGCTTAGATGAGGGAGCCTATGGCTACACCTTC CASSLDEGAYGYTF
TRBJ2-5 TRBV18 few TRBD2 TGTGCCAGCTCACCACAAACTAGCGCCCAAGAGACCCAGTACTTC CASSPQTSAQETQYF
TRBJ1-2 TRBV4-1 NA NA TGCGCCAGCAGCCAAGGCGTAACAGGTAGCTATGGCTACACCTTC CASSQGVTGSYGYTF
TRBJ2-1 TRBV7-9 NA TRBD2 TGTGCCAGCATTCCGAGACGGGAGGACGGTGAGCAGTTCTTC CASIPRREDGEQFF
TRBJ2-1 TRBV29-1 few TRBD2 TGCAGCGTTGTGATAGGGAGGGCGAATAATGAGCAGTTCTTC CSVVIGRANNEQFF
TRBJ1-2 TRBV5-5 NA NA TGTGCCAGCAGCTTGGGGACGGCAGGCCAGCGGAAAGGCTACACCTTC CASSLGTAGQRKGYTF
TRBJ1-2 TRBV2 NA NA TGTGCCAGCAGTCACTCACAGGGTATAGTCTATGGCTACACCTTC CASSHSQGIVYGYTF
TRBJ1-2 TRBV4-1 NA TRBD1 TGCGCCAGCAGCCAAGACGGGGACAGTGGGTATGGCTACACCTTC CASSQDGDSGYGYTF
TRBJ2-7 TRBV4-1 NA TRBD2 TGCGCCAGCAGCCCCCAGGGGCTAGCGGGAGATAACGAGCAGTACTTC CASSPQGLAGDNEQYF
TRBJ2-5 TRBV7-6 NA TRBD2 TGTGCCAGCACCTCCCTAGCGGGAGGACTAAAAGAGACCCAGTACTTC CASTSLAGGLKETQYF
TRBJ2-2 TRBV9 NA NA TGTGCCAGCAGCGTCGGGGAGTACGGGGAGCTGTTTTTT CASSVGEYGELFF
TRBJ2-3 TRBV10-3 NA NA TGTGCCATCAGTGAGGGGACAAAGGATACGCAGTATTTT CAISEGTKDTQYF
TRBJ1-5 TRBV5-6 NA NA TGTGCCAGCAGCTTACAGGGTGGTATTCAGCCCCAGCATTTT CASSLQGGIQPQHF
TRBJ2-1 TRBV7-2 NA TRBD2 TGTGCCAGCAGCTTAACAATAGCGGGAGGGCCGAAAAATGAGCAGTTCTTC CASSLTIAGGPKNEQFF
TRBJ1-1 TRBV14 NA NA TGTGCCAGCAGCCTACGTCTCAGGGCGACTGAAGCTTTCTTT CASSLRLRATEAFF
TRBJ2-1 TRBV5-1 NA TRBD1 TGCGCCAGCACCTCCGAGGGGGCAATCGTGAATGAGCAGTTCTTC CASTSEGAIVNEQFF
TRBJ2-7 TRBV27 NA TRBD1 TGTGCCAGCAGTATCGACTTCGGGACAGCGACCTACGAGCAGTACTTC CASSIDFGTATYEQYF
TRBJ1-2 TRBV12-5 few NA TGTGCTAGTGGTTTGGCAGGGGCGAATAACTATGGCTACACCTTC CASGLAGANNYGYTF
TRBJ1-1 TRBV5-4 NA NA TGTGCCAGCAGCTTATCGACAGGCCGACCAGAAGCTTTCTTT CASSLSTGRPEAFF
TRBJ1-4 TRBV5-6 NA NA TGTGCCAGCAGCTTGGTGGCAGGGAATGAAAAACTGTTTTTT CASSLVAGNEKLFF
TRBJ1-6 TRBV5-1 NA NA TGCGCCAGCAGCTTGGTAGTGTCAGGGATTAATTCACCCCTCCACTTT CASSLVVSGINSPLHF
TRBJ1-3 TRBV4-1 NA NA TGCGCCAGCAGCCAAGGTCCGGGCTCTGGAAACACCATATATTTT CASSQGPGSGNTIYF
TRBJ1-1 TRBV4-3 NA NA TGCGCCAGCAGCCAAGATCTGATCCGGCAGGTGAACACTGAAGCTTTCTTT CASSQDLIRQVNTEAFF
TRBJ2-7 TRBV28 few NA TGTGCCAGCAGTCCTCGGAGGTACGAGCAGTACTTC CASSPRRYEQYF
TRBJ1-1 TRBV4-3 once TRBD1 TGCGCCAGCAGCCAGTACCAGACAGGGGGCACTGAAGCTTTCTTT CASSQYQTGGTEAFF
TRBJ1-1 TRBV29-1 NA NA TGCAGCGTTAGCCCGCTGGTGAACACTGAAGCTTTCTTT CSVSPLVNTEAFF
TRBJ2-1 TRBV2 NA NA TGTGCCAGCAGTTCGGGGGTCAACTACAATGAGCAGTTCTTC CASSSGVNYNEQFF
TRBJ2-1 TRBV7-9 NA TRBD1 TGTGCCATATCAGGGACAGAAAACAATGAGCAGTTCTTC CAISGTENNEQFF
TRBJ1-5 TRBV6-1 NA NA TGTGCCAGCAGTGAAAGAAGGGGATATAGCAATCAGCCCCAGCATTTT CASSERRGYSNQPQHF
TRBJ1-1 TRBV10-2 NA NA TGCGCCAGCAGTGAGGCTAGTTTGAACACTGAAGCTTTCTTT CASSEASLNTEAFF
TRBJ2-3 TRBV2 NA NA TGTGCCAGCAGTGCTGTCGGACAGTTAGGCACAGATACGCAGTATTTT CASSAVGQLGTDTQYF
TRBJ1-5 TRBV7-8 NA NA TGTGCCAGCAGCTTAGTGGATCGGGAGGGTCAGCCCCAGCATTTT CASSLVDREGQPQHF
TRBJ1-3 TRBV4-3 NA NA TGCGCCAGCAGCCCCGATAGGGGCGAATCCTCTGGAAACACCATATATTTT CASSPDRGESSGNTIYF
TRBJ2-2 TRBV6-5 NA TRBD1 TGTGCCAGCAGTGGGACAGATAACACCGGGGAGCTGTTTTTT CASSGTDNTGELFF
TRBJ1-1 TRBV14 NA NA TGTGCCAGCAGCCAAGTCCGCAGGGCCTCGAACACTGAAGCTTTCTTT CASSQVRRASNTEAFF
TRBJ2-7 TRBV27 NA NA TGTGCCAGCAGTTTAAGGGGTCTGGTGGACTCCTACGAGCAGTACTTC CASSLRGLVDSYEQYF
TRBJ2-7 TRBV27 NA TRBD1 TGTGCCAGCAGTTCGTCGGGACAGGGAGTGTTGGGCGAGCAGTACTTC CASSSSGQGVLGEQYF
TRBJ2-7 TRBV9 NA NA TGTGCCAGCAGCGCCCACCGGGACTCCACCTACGAGCAGTACTTC CASSAHRDSTYEQYF
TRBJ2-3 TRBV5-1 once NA TGCGCCAGCAGGGGCGGGGTCAACACAGATACGCAGTATTTT CASRGGVNTDTQYF